Listed below are T cell receptor beta chains from one sample, sequenced in a study of CD8 T cells in Susac syndrome. TCRdb analysed the immunoSEQ multiplex PCR reads with MiXCR anew, one entry per CDR3 protein. The table includes approximately 220,000 distinct CDR3 sequences, about 95% detected once. The sequenced material came from CD4+ T cells from PBMCs. Receptors were obtained from a human donor with multiple sclerosis. Each CDR3 is given with its conserved first and last residue. The order of the fields is J gene, clone size, D gene, V gene, CDR3 protein, CDR3 DNA. D genes are given only for firm matches. Clone size appears in some rows only: once, few, many, or a class for an expanded clone.

TRBJ2-3 NA NA TRBV27 CASSSRGPQSTDTQYF TGTGCCAGCAGTTCTCGGGGGCCACAAAGCACAGATACGCAGTATTTT
TRBJ2-7 NA NA TRBV20-1 CSARHPYEQYF TGCAGTGCTAGACACCCCTACGAGCAGTACTTC
TRBJ1-5 NA NA TRBV3-1 CASSPFDIRQPQHF TGTGCCAGCAGTCCATTTGATATACGTCAGCCCCAGCATTTT
TRBJ2-2 NA TRBD2 TRBV29-1 CSVDPSGGTANTGELFF TGCAGCGTCGACCCTAGCGGGGGGACAGCGAACACCGGGGAGCTGTTTTTT
TRBJ2-6 NA NA TRBV20-1 CSARDQGTYSGANVLTF TGCAGTGCTAGAGATCAGGGGACGTACTCTGGGGCCAACGTCCTGACTTTC
TRBJ2-5 NA NA TRBV20-1 CSARDRESQYF TGCAGTGCTAGAGATAGAGAGTCCCAGTACTTC
TRBJ1-2 NA NA TRBV15 CATSRDSSPDTF TGTGCCACCAGCAGAGACTCTTCACCCGACACCTTC
TRBJ1-2 NA NA TRBV29-1 CSVGESYGYTF TGCAGCGTCGGGGAGTCTTATGGCTACACCTTC
TRBJ1-6 NA NA TRBV29-1 CSVRLWDNNSPLHF TGCAGCGTTCGATTATGGGATAATAATTCACCCCTCCACTTT
TRBJ2-5 NA NA TRBV29-1 CSVEDLTLAQYF TGCAGCGTTGAAGATTTAACCTTGGCCCAGTACTTC
TRBJ1-4 NA NA TRBV30 CAWSVSTPGVGEKLFF TGTGCCTGGAGTGTATCGACCCCCGGGGTAGGGGAAAAACTGTTTTTT
TRBJ1-4 NA TRBD1 TRBV19 CATLPSDDRDQKLFF TGTGCCACCCTTCCTTCCGACGACAGGGATCAAAAACTGTTTTTT
TRBJ1-6 once TRBD1 TRBV6-5 CASSYSDRASSGPLHF TGTGCCAGCAGTTACTCCGACAGGGCCTCTAGTGGACCCCTCCACTTT
TRBJ1-3 NA NA TRBV12-3/TRBV12-4 CASSQETIYF TGTGCCAGCAGCCAGGAGACCATATATTTT
TRBJ2-3 NA TRBD2 TRBV20-1 CSARPRGGGADTQYF TGCAGTGCTAGACCGAGGGGCGGGGGAGCAGATACGCAGTATTTT
TRBJ2-7 NA TRBD1 TRBV11-2 CASSLGRDRYEQYF TGTGCCAGCAGCTTAGGCCGGGACAGATACGAGCAGTACTTC
TRBJ1-2 NA NA TRBV30 CAWSGDPRAGYTF TGTGCCTGGAGTGGGGACCCCCGAGCGGGCTACACCTTC
TRBJ1-2 NA NA TRBV30 CAWTGQWDFYGYTF TGTGCCTGGACAGGACAGTGGGATTTCTATGGCTACACCTTC
TRBJ2-5 once TRBD2 TRBV29-1 CSVGKGGGPETQYF TGCAGCGTTGGGAAGGGCGGGGGGCCAGAGACCCAGTACTTC
TRBJ2-7 NA TRBD1 TRBV30 CACGGQGSYEQYF TGTGCCTGCGGCGGACAGGGCTCCTACGAGCAGTACTTC
TRBJ2-7 NA NA TRBV30 CAWSGQPSYEQYF TGTGCCTGGAGCGGACAGCCAAGCTACGAGCAGTACTTC
TRBJ1-6 NA NA TRBV27 CASLGGRGSPLHF TGCGCCAGCCTCGGGGGTAGGGGCTCACCCCTCCACTTT
TRBJ1-2 once TRBD1 TRBV4-1 CASSQQPGQGFGYTF TGCGCCAGCAGCCAACAACCGGGACAGGGTTTTGGCTACACCTTC
TRBJ2-3 NA NA TRBV29-1 CSVESTDTQYF TGCAGCGTTGAGAGCACAGATACGCAGTATTTT
TRBJ2-3 NA NA TRBV3-1 CASSQGIDTQYF TGTGCCAGCAGCCAAGGGATCGACACGCAGTATTTT
TRBJ2-2 NA TRBD1 TRBV2 CAGGTGANTGELFF TGTGCCGGAGGGACAGGGGCGAACACCGGGGAGCTGTTTTTT
TRBJ2-7 NA TRBD2 TRBV18 CASSPGGTFPYEQYF TGTGCCAGCTCACCGGGAGGGACCTTCCCCTACGAGCAGTACTTC
TRBJ2-5 once TRBD2 TRBV20-1 CSARLSGGIETQYF TGCAGTGCTAGACTTAGCGGGGGGATTGAGACCCAGTACTTC
TRBJ2-6 NA NA TRBV12-3/TRBV12-4 CASSSRGAGANVLTF TGTGCCAGCAGTTCCCGGGGAGCTGGGGCCAACGTCCTGACTTTC
TRBJ2-3 NA NA TRBV7-2 CASSLPGGSTDTQYF TGTGCCAGCAGCCTCCCCGGGGGTAGCACAGATACGCAGTATTTT
TRBJ2-1 NA NA TRBV13 CASSSLGRTSYNEQFF TGTGCCAGCAGCTCCCTCGGGCGAACCTCCTACAATGAGCAGTTCTTC
TRBJ1-2 once TRBD1 TRBV30 CAWSLNRGSYGYTF TGTGCCTGGAGTTTGAACAGGGGATCCTATGGCTACACCTTC
TRBJ2-1 NA TRBD1 TRBV12-5 CASGPGTEYNEQFF TGTGCTAGTGGTCCCGGGACAGAGTACAATGAGCAGTTCTTC
TRBJ1-5 NA NA TRBV12-5 CASGMNRNQPQHF TGTGCTAGTGGCATGAACAGGAATCAGCCCCAGCATTTT
TRBJ2-5 NA NA TRBV7-2 CASSLRTRETQYF TGTGCCAGCAGCCTGAGGACGAGGGAGACCCAGTACTTC
TRBJ1-1 NA NA TRBV29-1 CSFRQLLNTEAFF TGCAGTTTCAGACAGCTCTTGAACACTGAAGCTTTCTTT
TRBJ2-1 NA TRBD1 TRBV20-1 CSASPGGREQFF TGCAGTGCTAGCCCAGGGGGCCGTGAGCAGTTCTTC
TRBJ2-2 once TRBD2 TRBV7-7 CASGGEYARPGELFF TGTGCTAGCGGGGGGGAGTATGCACGTCCCGGGGAGCTGTTTTTT
TRBJ2-1 NA NA TRBV24-1 CATQEVGVNEQFF TGTGCCACTCAAGAGGTAGGGGTCAATGAGCAGTTCTTC
TRBJ1-1 NA TRBD1 TRBV7-2 CASSSRTGTEAFF TGTGCCAGCAGCTCCCGGACAGGAACTGAAGCTTTCTTT
TRBJ2-5 NA NA TRBV20-1 CSARLGETQYF TGCAGTGCTCGATTGGGGGAGACCCAGTACTTC
TRBJ1-2 few TRBD1 TRBV20-1 CSASTGSHGYTF TGCAGTGCTTCGACAGGGAGCCATGGCTACACCTTC
TRBJ2-3 NA TRBD2 TRBV3-1 CASSQGSLLAVGLDTQYF TGTGCCAGCAGCCAAGGATCCCTCCTAGCGGTGGGTCTAGATACGCAGTATTTT
TRBJ2-2 NA NA TRBV27 CASSTGSNTGELFF TGTGCCAGCAGTACAGGGAGCAACACCGGGGAGCTGTTTTTT
TRBJ2-5 NA NA TRBV7-9 CASCGVWSTQYF TGTGCCAGCTGTGGGGTTTGGTCGACCCAGTACTTC
TRBJ1-2 NA NA TRBV12-3/TRBV12-4 CASGGYGYTF TGTGCCAGCGGTGGCTATGGCTACACCTTC
TRBJ2-5 NA NA TRBV9 CASSASWGARETQYF TGTGCCAGCAGCGCTTCATGGGGGGCTCGGGAGACCCAGTACTTC
TRBJ2-7 NA TRBD2 TRBV29-1 CSGGLAHEQYF TGCAGCGGGGGACTAGCCCACGAGCAGTACTTC
TRBJ1-2 NA NA TRBV3-1 CASSPGLTYGYTF TGTGCCAGCAGCCCCGGGCTCACGTATGGCTACACCTTC
TRBJ2-4 NA NA TRBV5-1 CASSLATGKNIQYF TGCGCCAGCAGCTTGGCAACGGGCAAAAACATTCAGTACTTC
TRBJ2-4 once NA TRBV13 CASSLKAGAANIQYF TGTGCCAGCAGCTTAAAGGCAGGGGCGGCAAACATTCAGTACTTC
TRBJ1-2 NA NA TRBV29-1 CSVEDQGYYGYTF TGCAGCGTTGAAGATCAAGGGTACTATGGCTACACCTTC
TRBJ1-6 NA NA TRBV20-1 CSARDRENSPLHF TGCAGTGCTAGAGATAGGGAGAATTCACCCCTCCACTTT
TRBJ1-1 few NA TRBV7-2 CASSLGANTEAFF TGTGCCAGCAGCTTAGGGGCGAACACTGAAGCTTTCTTT
TRBJ1-2 NA NA TRBV29-1 CSARPGNGYTF TGCAGCGCCCGCCCGGGGAATGGCTACACCTTC
TRBJ2-2 NA NA TRBV12-3/TRBV12-4 CASSQNTGELFF TGTGCCAGCAGTCAGAATACCGGGGAGCTGTTTTTT
TRBJ2-5 once NA TRBV3-1 CASSRIDLGETQYF TGTGCCAGCAGCCGAATCGACTTGGGGGAGACCCAGTACTTC